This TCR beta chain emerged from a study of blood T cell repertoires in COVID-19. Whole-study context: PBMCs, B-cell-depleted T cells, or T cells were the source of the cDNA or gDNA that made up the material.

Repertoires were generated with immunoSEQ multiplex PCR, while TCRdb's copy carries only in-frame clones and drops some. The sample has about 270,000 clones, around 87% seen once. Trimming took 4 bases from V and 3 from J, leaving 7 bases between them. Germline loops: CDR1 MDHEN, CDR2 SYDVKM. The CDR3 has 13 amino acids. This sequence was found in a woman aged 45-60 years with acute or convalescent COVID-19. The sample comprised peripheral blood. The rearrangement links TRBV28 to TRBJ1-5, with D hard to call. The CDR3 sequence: CASSSQNNQPQHF. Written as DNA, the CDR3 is TGTGCCAGCAGTTCCCAAAACAATCAGCCCCAGCATTTT.